The 26 T cell receptor beta chains below come from one sample, sequenced in a study of regulatory T cells in long-lasting Graves disease. Documented time point: newly diagnosed GD, antithyroid drugs for less than 3 months. The authors made the TCR library using RNA they extracted from PBMCs. Building of the TCR beta libraries involved iRepertoire HTBI primers and Arm-PCR of CDR3 regions. TCRdb reprocessed the multiplex PCR reads via MiXCR and lists one record per CDR3 protein. This table has about 320,000 distinct CDR3 sequences, approximately 20% appearing once. Source: peripheral blood mononuclear cells (PBMCs), taken at new diagnosis, from a patient treated with antithyroid drugs. The receptor source for this set is a female donor with Graves disease.

At least ten counts were recorded for this clonotype. The rearrangement joins TRBV12-3 or TRBV12-4 to TRBJ2-2; TRBD1 or TRBD2 may be the D gene (6 bases each). Trimming stripped 7 bases from V and 4 bases from J, with 19 bases between. The CDR3 covers 16 residues. The CDR3 coding sequence is TGTGCCAGCACCCCGGGGGCCCGGAGCGGCACCGGGGAGCTGTTTTTT. It yields the protein CASTPGARSGTGELFF.

The sample holds a few counts of this clonotype. V gene TRBV9 combines with J gene TRBJ2-6, with 14 bases matching TRBD2. Germline V CDR1 and CDR2: SGDLS, YYNGEE. The CDR3 length is 17 residues. Unmatched junction bases numbered 0, after V lost 2 bases and J lost 2 bases. CDR3 DNA: TGTGCCAGCAGCGTGGGACTAGCGGGAGCTGGGGCCAACGTCCTGACTTTC. This encodes CASSVGLAGAGANVLTF.

Ten or more counts support this clonotype. V and J are TRBV18 and TRBJ1-6, with 8 bases identical to TRBD1. Germline lookup yields CDR1 KGHSH and CDR2 LQKENI. The CDR3 spans 15 residues. The trim removed 2 bases at V and 9 bases at J, leaving 6 bases unmatched. The CDR3 sequence is CASSPKTGAGSPLHF. CDR3 DNA sequence: TGTGCCAGCTCACCAAAGACAGGGGCAGGTTCACCCCTCCACTTT.

There are many counts of this clonotype. The chain is built from TRBV20-1 and TRBJ1-1; unclear D gene. Germline CDR1 DFQATT, CDR2 SNEGSKA (reference sequence). CDR3 length: 12 residues. The ends were cut back, 1 base at V and 1 base at J, with 4 bases in the middle. This chain's CDR3 is CSARVANTEAFF. In DNA, the CDR3 is TGCAGTGCTAGAGTCGCGAACACTGAAGCTTTCTTT.

This clonotype was seen once. This likely came from a read error, as a far larger clone is one base away. The CDR3 here is CASTGIRIDGSHNEQFF. CDR3 DNA sequence: TGTGCCAGCACGGGCATACGGATCGACGGGTCCCACAATGAGCAGTTCTTC. The rearrangement links TRBV2 to TRBJ2-5; D unclear. The J call is doubtful: the DNA matches TRBJ2-1 better. The CDR3 runs to 17 residues. In germline, CDR1 is SNHLY, CDR2 FYNNEI.

This rearrangement joins TRBV13 to TRBJ1-1, with a tentative D call TRBD1 (5 bases). Trimming left V 5 bases short and J 6 bases short, with 16 bases between. CDR3 length: 14 residues. Germline CDR1 is PRHDT and CDR2 is FYEKMQ (reference sequence). The CDR3 DNA reads TGTGCCAGCAGCCCAGAGGGGTCCCTGTCTGAAGCTTTCTTT. It yields the protein CASSPEGSLSEAFF.

At least ten counts were recorded for this clonotype. The chain combines TRBV28 with TRBJ1-6, with a weak D call TRBD1 (5 bases). V was pared by 5 bases and J by 5 bases, with 13 bases between. CDR3 length: 15 amino acids. From germline, CDR1 is MDHEN and CDR2 SYDVKM. CDR3: CASSPRGRDNSPLHF. The CDR3 bases are TGTGCCAGCAGTCCACGAGGCAGGGATAATTCACCCCTCCACTTT.

This clonotype was recorded many times. The V gene is TRBV10-3, the J gene TRBJ1-2, with 8 bases identical to TRBD1. Trimming cost V 0 bases and J 6 bases; bases outside gene matches: 12. Germline V gene data show CDR1 as ENHRY and CDR2 as SYGVKD. CDR3 length: 17 residues. The CDR3 bases are TGTGCCATCAGTGAGTCGATTTCTTCGGACAGGGAGGATGGCTACACCTTC. As protein: CAISESISSDREDGYTF.

This clonotype showed up many times. V and J are TRBV24-1 and TRBJ2-5; D is ambiguous. In germline, CDR1 is KGHDR, CDR2 SFDVKD. Trimming pared 4 bases from V and 6 bases from J, leaving 14 bases between. The CDR3 length is 14 residues. DNA of the CDR3: TGTGCCACCAGTGACACCTGGGGTCGGAAGACCCAGTACTTC. This encodes CATSDTWGRKTQYF.

V is TRBV20-1 and J is TRBJ2-2; no definite D call. The germline V and J ends were trimmed by 7 bases and 9 bases, with 12 bases remaining between them. This CDR3 has 11 amino acids. CDR1 is DFQATT and CDR2 is SNEGSKA in the germline V gene (reference sequence). The CDR3 region has the DNA TGCAGTGTAGCTGGTGGCAGGGAGCTGTTTTTT. Its translation: CSVAGGRELFF.

This clonotype was seen a handful of times. V gene TRBV29-1 combines with J gene TRBJ2-5; no clear D gene. This CDR3 region has 13 residues. CDR1 SQVTM and CDR2 ANQGSEA come from the germline V gene. The ends were cut back, 4 bases at V and 3 bases at J, with 12 bases in the middle. CDR3 DNA: TGCAGCGTTGGCCGAGGAGCTAAAGAGACCCAGTACTTC. Translated, it gives CSVGRGAKETQYF. The whole variable domain, remainder taken from reference TRBV29-1 and TRBJ2-5, is SAVISQKPSRDICQRGTSLTIQCQVDSQVTMMFWYRQQPGQSLTLIATANQGSEATYESGFVIDKFPISRPNLTFSTLTVSNMSPEDSSIYLCSVGRGAKETQYFGPGTRLLVL.

This clonotype was observed many times. The chain is built from TRBV12-3 or TRBV12-4 and TRBJ1-2; D not resolved. V was cut by 5 bases and J by 3 bases, with 10 bases left in between. CDR3 length: 13 amino acids. CDR3: CASSPSVDYGYTF. In DNA, the CDR3 is TGTGCCAGCAGTCCATCGGTTGACTATGGCTACACCTTC.

This clonotype was observed many times. The chain employs TRBV19 and TRBJ2-3; D gene unclear. The germline CDR1 and CDR2 sequences are LNHDA and SQIVND (reference sequence). This CDR3 contains 14 residues. Trimming took 6 bases from V and 7 from J, leaving 17 bases between them. Here the CDR3 reads CASRTQPDDHTQYF. For the CDR3, the DNA is TGTGCCAGTAGGACCCAACCCGACGATCATACGCAGTATTTT.

The J gene is TRBJ2-5, the V gene TRBV30; 10 nucleotides align to TRBD1. This CDR3 is 14 amino acids long. The trim removed 4 bases at V and 4 bases at J, leaving 6 bases unmatched. CDR1 is GTSNPN and CDR2 is SVGIG in the germline V gene (reference sequence). CDR3 nucleotide sequence: TGTGCCTGGAAGGAGACAGGGGGCAGAGAGACCCAGTACTTC. Protein: CAWKETGGRETQYF.

V gene TRBV28 combines with J gene TRBJ2-1, with 7 bases that match TRBD2. CDR1 is MDHEN, CDR2 SYDVKM, per germline. This CDR3 has 15 residues. The J segment lost 3 bases and the V segment lost 5 bases, leaving 7 bases of the junction unmatched. This CDR3 is CASSIYGTIYNEQFF. In DNA, the CDR3 is TGTGCCAGCAGTATCTACGGGACTATCTACAATGAGCAGTTCTTC. The full variable domain, with the rest looked up from reference TRBV28 and TRBJ2-1, is DVKVTQSSRYLVKRTGEKVFLECVQDMDHENMFWYRQDPGLGLRLIYFSYDVKMKEKGDIPEGYSVSREKKERFSLILESASTNQTSMYLCASSIYGTIYNEQFFGPGTRLTVL.

This chain links TRBV27 with TRBJ2-6; D may be TRBD2 (5 bases). Deletions cut 2 bases from V and 0 bases from J, with 8 bases between. The germline V gene has CDR1 MNHEY and CDR2 SMNVEV (reference sequence). The CDR3 has 16 amino acids. In DNA, the CDR3 is TGTGCCAGCAGTTTAATCGGAGGCTCTGGGGCCAACGTCCTGACTTTC. Amino acids: CASSLIGGSGANVLTF.

This clonotype showed up just a few times. At one boundary the junction diverges from the germline segment, which might be a read error. V usage is TRBV7-7 and J usage is TRBJ2-2; D is uncertain. Per the germline V gene, CDR1 is SSHAT and CDR2 is FNYEAQ (reference sequence). The CDR3 is made up of 14 amino acids. CDR3 amino acids: CASSLDHSTGELFF. The CDR3 DNA follows: TGTGCTAGCAGCTTAGATCACTCCACCGGGGAGCTGTTTTTT.

The chain couples TRBV28 to TRBJ2-3; 8 bases are a match to TRBD2. The CDR3 runs 16 residues. V lost 6 bases, J lost 4 bases, and 12 bases stayed unmatched. Germline CDR1 and CDR2: MDHEN and SYDVKM. CDR3 residues: CASSPFTGGPADTQYF. In nucleotides, the CDR3 is TGTGCCAGCAGCCCCTTTACGGGAGGGCCCGCAGATACGCAGTATTTT. The variable domain in full, with the rest retrieved from reference TRBV28 and TRBJ2-3, is DVKVTQSSRYLVKRTGEKVFLECVQDMDHENMFWYRQDPGLGLRLIYFSYDVKMKEKGDIPEGYSVSREKKERFSLILESASTNQTSMYLCASSPFTGGPADTQYFGPGTRLTVL.

The chain is built from TRBV13 and TRBJ2-7; D unresolved. The CDR3 has 15 residues. V dropped 0 bases and J dropped 0 bases, with 9 bases sitting between them. Germline V gives CDR1 PRHDT, CDR2 FYEKMQ (reference sequence). The CDR3 reads CASSLGAAHSYEQYF. CDR3 DNA: TGTGCCAGCAGCTTAGGTGCAGCCCACTCCTACGAGCAGTACTTC.

This clonotype was found many times. As DNA, the CDR3 is TGTGCCAGCAGTTACTCGACTGGCCCAGGGCTCGAGTACGAGCAGTACTTC. Translating it yields CASSYSTGPGLEYEQYF. The gene calls are TRBV6-5 and TRBJ2-7; tentatively, D is TRBD1 (5 bases). Trimming stripped 0 bases from V and 4 bases from J, with 19 bases between. The CDR3 covers 17 residues. Germline V gives CDR1 MNHEY, CDR2 SVGAGI.

This clonotype was counted ten times or more. The V and J genes are TRBV3-1 and TRBJ2-7; unclear D gene. The CDR3 runs to 13 residues. Germline V gene sequence: CDR1 LGHDT, CDR2 YNNKEL (reference sequence). The V and J ends lost 2 bases and 4 bases respectively, with 9 bases between them. The CDR3 nucleotides are TGTGCCAGCAGCCAACCCTCCGGGTACGAGCAGTACTTC. Translation gives CASSQPSGYEQYF.

This clonotype has just a few counts. The chain carries TRBV3-1 and TRBJ2-5; TRBD2 might be the D (6 bases). The CDR3 runs 14 residues. Trimming pared 6 bases from V and 2 bases from J, leaving 13 bases between. The germline V gene encodes CDR1 LGHDT and CDR2 YNNKEL (reference sequence). The CDR3 sequence: CASRPSGTQETQYF. The CDR3 DNA follows: TGTGCCAGCAGGCCATCCGGGACTCAAGAGACCCAGTACTTC.

On this clonotype itself: This likely stems from a read error, as it lies one base from a far larger clone. The chain recombines TRBV10-3 with TRBJ2-3; no reliable D call. V lost 5 bases, J lost 3 bases, and 12 bases lay in between. This CDR3 spans 14 amino acids. CDR1 is ENHRY, CDR2 SYGVKD, per germline. The CDR3 loop is CAISSLLGTDTQYF. The DNA for the CDR3 is TGTGCCATCAGTTCGCTATTAGGTACAGATACGCAGTATTTT.

J is TRBJ2-1 and V is TRBV11-1; 7 positions agree with TRBD1. Per the germline V gene, CDR1 is SGHAT and CDR2 is FQDESV (reference sequence). The CDR3 loop spans 12 amino acids. Trimming took 6 bases from V and 8 from J; bases not matched to a gene: 4. The CDR3 DNA reads as TGTGCCAGCAGAAAACAGGGGTATGAGCAGTTCTTC. Translation gives CASRKQGYEQFF.

This clonotype appeared a few times. The chain combines TRBV20-1 with TRBJ2-4; 7 positions match TRBD2. Germline V lookup: CDR1 DFQATT, CDR2 SNEGSKA (reference sequence). This CDR3 region has 14 residues. The J segment lost 3 bases and the V segment lost 6 bases, leaving 8 bases of the junction unmatched. The chain's CDR3 is CSATAGGGKNIQYF. Here the CDR3 DNA reads TGCAGTGCGACGGCTGGGGGGGGCAAAAACATTCAGTACTTC.

This clonotype is a singleton in its sample. This is likely an artifact of a read error, given a far larger clone one base away. The CDR3 bases are TGTGCCACCGAGGGAACAGCCACCTACGAGCAGTTCTTC. Protein: CATEGTATYEQFF. This chain links TRBV28 with TRBJ2-1, with D possibly being TRBD2 (5 bases). This CDR3 comprises 13 residues. From germline, CDR1 is MDHEN and CDR2 SYDVKM. Trimming shortened V by 10 bases and J by 10 bases, and 20 bases separated the two germline ends. The full variable domain, its missing parts supplied by reference TRBV28 and TRBJ2-1, is DVKVTQSSRYLVKRTGEKVFLECVQDMDHENMFWYRQDPGLGLRLIYFSYDVKMKEKGDIPEGYSVSREKKERFSLILESASTNQTSMYLCATEGTATYEQFFGPGTRLTVL.